Listed here are 5 T cell receptor beta chains from one sample, sequenced in a study of regulatory T cells in long-lasting Graves disease. Combining iRepertoire HTBI primers with Arm-PCR of CDR3 regions, the authors built TCR beta libraries. MiXCR was run by TCRdb on the multiplex PCR reads, yielding one entry per CDR3 protein. Of approximately 500,000 distinct CDR3 sequences listed, 20% to 25% are singletons. Time point: persistent/refractory GD, antithyroid drugs over 5 years with positive TRAb. The TCR library was made from RNA that had been extracted from PBMCs in TRIzol. Sequencing was performed on peripheral blood mononuclear cells (PBMCs), taken when the disease was refractory, from a patient treated with antithyroid drugs. These receptors were taken from a female donor with Graves disease.

The chain has TRBV5-1 and TRBJ2-7; no clear D gene. The V and J ends lost 4 bases and 2 bases respectively, with 22 bases between them. The CDR3 is 17 amino acids. The germline V gene has CDR1 SGHRS and CDR2 YFSETQ. Here the CDR3 reads CASSPTLMYSLPYEQYF. CDR3 DNA sequence: TGCGCCAGCAGCCCCACGCTGATGTACAGTTTGCCCTACGAGCAGTACTTC.

This clonotype was observed many times. This chain joins TRBV7-2 and TRBJ1-2, with TRBD1 matching over 9 bases. This CDR3 has 14 residues. Germline CDR1 is SGHTA and CDR2 is FQGNSA. V was clipped by 4 bases and J by 3 bases; unmatched bases: 3. The DNA for the CDR3 is TGTGCCAGCAGCTCGACAGGGGGATACTATGGCTACACCTTC. It translates to CASSSTGGYYGYTF.

About this clonotype: Just one base apart from a much larger clone, this may be a read error. The gene calls are TRBV7-9 and TRBJ2-5, with D unresolved. With 4 bases removed from V and 7 bases from J, the gap between germline ends came to 10 bases. The CDR3 consists of 12 residues. Germline CDR1 SEHNR, CDR2 FQNEAQ (reference sequence). CDR3 protein: CASSSDSGTQYF. CDR3 sequence (DNA): TGTGCCAGCAGCTCCGACTCAGGGACCCAGTACTTC.

This clonotype was observed many times. V gene TRBV6-2 or TRBV6-3 combines with J gene TRBJ1-2; a possible D gene is TRBD1 (6 bases). From germline, CDR1 is MNHEY and CDR2 SVGEGT. This CDR3 is 15 amino acids long. Deletions cut 5 bases from V and 3 bases from J, with 16 bases between. CDR3 nucleotide sequence: TGTGCCAGCAGTGAAACCGAGACAGGATACTATGGCTACACCTTC. Encoded protein: CASSETETGYYGYTF.

Many counts were recorded for this clonotype. The V gene is TRBV28, the J gene TRBJ2-5, with 9 bases aligning to TRBD1. Trimming removed 5 bases from V and 3 bases from J; junction bases left unmatched: 22. CDR3 length equals 20 residues. Germline CDR1 reads MDHEN; CDR2 reads SYDVKM. The CDR3 region has the DNA TGTGCCAGCAGTCCCGCCCCAATAGCAAGACAGGGGGGAGGTGAAGAGACCCAGTACTTC. Its protein product is CASSPAPIARQGGGEETQYF.